The next 21 T cell receptor beta chains were all read from a single sample in a study of shared clonotypes between healthy human individuals. Assay: immunoSEQ multiplex PCR; the TCRdb copy retains only in-frame clones and omits some. The sample includes a few million clones, roughly 93% seen only once; the top ten take about 0.41%. The sequenced material came from naive CD4+ T cells from PBMCs. Subset here: CD45RA+ positively selected. All receptors derive from a man aged 18 to 30 in good health. Some clones in this sample may be carry-over from other donors' samples.

The rearrangement joins TRBV5-1 to TRBJ2-5; 11 bases align to TRBD1. The CDR3 is 16 residues long. V gave up 0 bases and J gave up 4 bases; unmatched junction bases: 5. CDR1 and CDR2 from the germline V gene are SGHRS and YFSETQ. CDR3 coding DNA: TGCGCCAGCAGCTTGGGGACAGGGGGCGCGGGAGAGACCCAGTACTTC. It specifies CASSLGTGGAGETQYF.

The genes are TRBV29-1 and TRBJ2-5; 7 bases align to TRBD2. From germline, CDR1 is SQVTM and CDR2 ANQGSEA. Losses at the gene ends were 4 bases for V and 14 bases for J; bases not matched to a gene: 13. CDR3 length: 12 residues. The CDR3, as DNA: TGCAGCGTTGGGGCTAGCGGAAGAGGATACTACTTC. It is translated as CSVGASGRGYYF.

In the case of this clone: Other DNA sequences in this sample translate to the same CDR3. The chain recombines TRBV19 with TRBJ2-7; 10 positions match TRBD2. CDR1 and CDR2 from the germline V gene are LNHDA and SQIVND (reference sequence). This CDR3 spans 14 amino acids. The trim removed 3 bases at V and 4 bases at J, leaving 3 bases unmatched. CDR3 loop: CASSMSSGSYEQYF. The CDR3 region has the DNA TGTGCCAGTAGTATGTCTAGCGGGAGTTACGAGCAGTACTTC.

Remarks on this clone: The sample has other DNA sequences that encode this CDR3 too. The V gene is TRBV2, the J gene TRBJ2-1; D ambiguous. Germline CDR1 is SNHLY and CDR2 is FYNNEI. Trimming pared 4 bases from V and 9 bases from J, leaving 7 bases between. This CDR3 region has 11 residues. The CDR3 DNA sequence: TGTGCCAGCAGTGTTCTTGGTGAGCAGTTCTTC. Its protein product is CASSVLGEQFF.

The chain recombines TRBV30 with TRBJ1-2, with 11 bases that match TRBD1. In germline, CDR1 is GTSNPN, CDR2 SVGIG (reference sequence). The length of the CDR3 is 16 residues. With 3 bases clipped from V and 4 bases from J, the junction kept 10 bases outside the gene matches. The DNA for the CDR3 is TGTGCCTGGAGGGAAGGGCGGACAGGGGGCCCCTATGGCTACACCTTC. It specifies CAWREGRTGGPYGYTF.

The J gene is TRBJ2-5, the V gene TRBV29-1, with TRBD1 matching 8 bases. CDR3 size: 13 residues. V gave up 4 bases and J gave up 5 bases; unmatched junction bases: 6. Germline V CDR1 and CDR2: SQVTM, ANQGSEA. For the CDR3, the DNA is TGCAGCGTTGTCGAACAGGGGGGTGAGACCCAGTACTTC. Encoded protein: CSVVEQGGETQYF.

This clone was counted between two and nine times. This chain links TRBV7-9 with TRBJ1-1; D remains ambiguous. V was shortened by 5 bases and J by 3 bases, with 7 bases between the two germline ends. The CDR3 is 12 residues long. Germline CDR1 SEHNR, CDR2 FQNEAQ (reference sequence). Written as DNA, the CDR3 is TGTGCCAGCAGCACAGTGGACACTGAAGCTTTCTTT. This encodes CASSTVDTEAFF.

V usage is TRBV28 and J usage is TRBJ1-5; D not certain. Germline values: CDR1 MDHEN, CDR2 SYDVKM. Trimming pared 3 bases from V and 0 bases from J, leaving 6 bases between. This CDR3 has 14 amino acids. The CDR3 region has the DNA TGTGCCAGCAGTTTTACGGTTAGCAATCAGCCCCAGCATTTT. Protein: CASSFTVSNQPQHF.

The V call is TRBV6-5, the J call TRBJ2-7, with 8 bases matching TRBD2. With 8 bases clipped from V and 7 bases from J, the junction kept 13 bases outside the gene matches. Germline assignment: CDR1 MNHEY and CDR2 SVGAGI. This CDR3 region has 14 residues. CDR3 in amino acids: CASGTGGPLGEQYF. CDR3 nucleotide sequence: TGTGCCAGCGGGACGGGAGGGCCTCTAGGAGAGCAGTACTTC.

The rearrangement uses TRBV7-9 and TRBJ1-1; D unresolved. Germline V gene lookup returns CDR1 SEHNR and CDR2 FQNEAQ (reference sequence). The CDR3 consists of 14 residues. Trimming pared 5 bases from V and 8 bases from J, leaving 18 bases between. The CDR3 nucleotides are TGTGCCAGCAGCCCACCCCGGGTCCTCGCCGAAGCTTTCTTT. It encodes CASSPPRVLAEAFF.

This clone appeared a single time. This chain joins TRBV2 and TRBJ1-2; a possible D gene is TRBD1 (5 bases). The CDR3 spans 14 residues. V was cut by 7 bases and J by 5 bases, with 17 bases left in between. In germline, CDR1 is SNHLY, CDR2 FYNNEI. CDR3 sequence (DNA): TGTGCCAGCAAATTAGACAGCCTGGGGTATGGCTACACCTTC. Residues: CASKLDSLGYGYTF.

The J gene is TRBJ1-2, the V gene TRBV5-1, with TRBD1 as a possible D gene (5 bases). CDR3 length equals 14 residues. Germline V gene data show CDR1 as SGHRS and CDR2 as YFSETQ. With 4 bases removed from V and 7 bases from J, the gap between germline ends came to 17 bases. The CDR3, as DNA: TGCGCCAGCAGCCTGGTGCCCGGGGCAAGTGGCTACACCTTC. It specifies CASSLVPGASGYTF.

Comments on this clone: Within the sample, other DNA sequences also encode this same CDR3. The chain combines TRBV7-2 with TRBJ1-1; the D is unclear. V was cut by 2 bases and J by 8 bases, with 3 bases left in between. Germline CDR1 is SGHTA and CDR2 is FQGNSA. The CDR3 covers 10 residues. CDR3 coding DNA: TGTGCCAGCAGCTTACGCGAAGCTTTCTTT. It yields the protein CASSLREAFF.

This chain joins TRBV7-9 and TRBJ2-5, with D perhaps TRBD2 (5 bases). From germline, CDR1 is SEHNR and CDR2 FQNEAQ (reference sequence). With 1 base removed from V and 3 bases from J, the gap between germline ends came to 12 bases. The CDR3 runs 15 residues. Here the CDR3 DNA reads TGTGCCAGCAGCTTAGTTCGAGCGGCCAAAGAGACCCAGTACTTC. It encodes CASSLVRAAKETQYF.

As concerns this clone: The same CDR3 can be traced to other DNA sequences in this sample. The chain has TRBV28 and TRBJ2-7, with TRBD1 matching over 12 bases. The V gene end was trimmed by 4 bases and the J gene end by 4 bases; junction bases not matched to a gene: 5. Germline V lookup: CDR1 MDHEN, CDR2 SYDVKM. This CDR3 has 15 amino acids. The CDR3: CASSSPGQGAYEQYF. The DNA for the CDR3 is TGTGCCAGCAGTTCGCCGGGACAGGGGGCGTACGAGCAGTACTTC.

CDR3 region: CASSLGLAGADTQYF. DNA for the CDR3: TGTGCCAGCAGTTTAGGGCTAGCGGGAGCAGATACGCAGTATTTT. V gene TRBV27 combines with J gene TRBJ2-3; 10 bases align to TRBD2. This CDR3 comprises 15 residues. Trimming cost V 2 bases and J 4 bases; bases outside gene matches: 3. CDR1 and CDR2 from the germline V gene are MNHEY and SMNVEV (reference sequence).

The V and J genes are TRBV5-1 and TRBJ2-5; 8 bases fit TRBD2. Germline V gene sequence: CDR1 SGHRS, CDR2 YFSETQ. The V segment lost 4 bases and the J segment 5 bases; nucleotides outside the gene matches: 4. The CDR3 spans 13 residues. CDR3 in DNA: TGCGCCAGCAGCGCCACTAGCGGCGAGACCCAGTACTTC. It translates to CASSATSGETQYF.

The chain is built from TRBV2 and TRBJ2-1; D gene ambiguous. This CDR3 is built from 14 residues. Germline loops: CDR1 SNHLY, CDR2 FYNNEI. V lost 5 bases and J lost 4, with 12 bases in between. CDR3 sequence reads: CASSRTTYYNEQFF. The CDR3 bases are TGTGCCAGCAGTAGGACCACTTATTACAATGAGCAGTTCTTC. Drawing the rest from reference TRBV2 and TRBJ2-1, the complete variable domain is EPEVTQTPSHQVTQMGQEVILRCVPISNHLYFYWYRQILGQKVEFLVSFYNNEISEKSEIFDDQFSVERPDGSNFTLKIRSTKLEDSAMYFCASSRTTYYNEQFFGPGTRLTVL.

The gene calls are TRBV27 and TRBJ1-2; weak D call: TRBD1 (5 bases). Germline CDR1 reads MNHEY; CDR2 reads SMNVEV (reference sequence). Between the trimmed V and J ends, which lost 5 bases and 5 bases, there was a span of 12 bases. This CDR3 is built from 13 residues. The chain's CDR3 is CASSEPRGYGYTF. The CDR3 DNA is TGTGCCAGCAGTGAGCCCCGGGGGTATGGCTACACCTTC.

The V and J genes are TRBV4-2 and TRBJ1-1; 11 bases are shared with TRBD1. The CDR3 consists of 17 residues. In germline, CDR1 is LGHNA, CDR2 YNFKEQ. V trimming: 6 bases; J trimming: 1 base; junction bases outside the gene matches: 10. The CDR3 bases are TGTGCCAGCAGAAGAAGGGGGACAGGGGGTACGAACACTGAAGCTTTCTTT. Translating gives CASRRRGTGGTNTEAFF.

The V call is TRBV28, the J call TRBJ2-7; 7 nucleotides line up with TRBD1. V dropped 5 bases and J dropped 2; count of bases not matched to a gene: 9. CDR1 is MDHEN, CDR2 SYDVKM, per germline. The CDR3 is 15 amino acids. The CDR3 here is CASSPMDRPTYEQYF. The CDR3, as DNA: TGTGCCAGCAGTCCCATGGACAGGCCCACCTACGAGCAGTACTTC.